A selection of T cell receptor beta chains follows, all from one sample in a study of blood T cell repertoires in COVID-19. Data came from immunoSEQ multiplex PCR; TCRdb stores just in-frame clones and leaves some out. The profile covers about 49,000 clones, with about 86% appearing a single time and under 25% taken by the ten largest. The sequencing input was peripheral blood. These TCRs come from a woman older than 75 with COVID-19, enrolled during active disease. Each CDR3 is given with its conserved first and last residue.

j_call v_call cdr3_aa
TRBJ2-5 TRBV7-7 CASSSGQGVGETQYF
TRBJ1-5 TRBV27 CASSLMQNQPQHF
TRBJ1-4 TRBV27 CASSRKTGDNEKLFF
TRBJ2-2 TRBV12-5 CASGLEGRGGSSGELFF
TRBJ1-5 TRBV24-1 CATSDFPGTGANQPQHF
TRBJ1-6 TRBV11-2 CASSWTGDRHNSPLHF
TRBJ1-6 TRBV9 CASSAGTESSYNSPLHF
TRBJ1-2 TRBV28 CASSLEISNYGYTF
TRBJ2-7 TRBV28 CATKPGQGFSYEQYF
TRBJ2-7 TRBV9 CASSKGQGTYEQYF
TRBJ2-6 TRBV28 CASVGKQGISGANVLTF
TRBJ2-1 TRBV19 CASSIGWLRERLSYNEQFF
TRBJ2-4 TRBV2 CASSRTSGSDGNIQYF
TRBJ2-7 TRBV5-1 CASSLALVGRGAAYEQYF
TRBJ2-1 TRBV19 CASSMTSVDNEQFF
TRBJ2-1 TRBV6-4 CASSERTSGRASQFF
TRBJ1-2 TRBV6-5 CASSPIDTGMGGYTF
TRBJ2-7 TRBV2 CASRPGQFGEQYF
TRBJ1-4 TRBV28 CASSLQWNEKLFF
TRBJ2-7 TRBV5-1 CASSLETGVYYEQYF
TRBJ2-1 TRBV11-3 CASSPSGGVYNEQFF
TRBJ1-1 TRBV14 CASSQETAGSEAFF
TRBJ1-1 TRBV2 CASSEPPQEAFF
TRBJ2-3 TRBV4-2 CASSQERTGASTDTQYF
TRBJ1-4 TRBV5-1 CASSPGTGSNEKLFF
TRBJ1-2 TRBV6-5 CASSYSQGYGYTF
TRBJ2-7 TRBV30 CAWRARGSSYEQYF
TRBJ2-7 TRBV27 CASSLSAAGVSYEQYF
TRBJ1-2 TRBV3-1/TRBV3-2 CASSQGFRGNYGYTF
TRBJ1-5 TRBV6-5 CASSYGASNQPQHF
TRBJ1-6 TRBV9 CASSTTGVTSPLHF
TRBJ2-5 TRBV7-3 CASSPSGEETQYF
TRBJ1-2 TRBV30 CAWSFQGGLSGYTF
TRBJ1-2 TRBV3-1/TRBV3-2 CASSQTPGQGYGYTF
TRBJ2-3 TRBV5-1 CASSLGSTDTQYF
TRBJ1-1 TRBV6-2/TRBV6-3 CASSLTGIETEAFF
TRBJ1-5 TRBV9 CASSVVSDRGQPQHF
TRBJ2-4 TRBV19 CASSRTGSGNIQYF
TRBJ1-5 TRBV5-6 CASSPQGALGQPQHF
TRBJ2-4 TRBV5-1 CASSLMRPLAKNIQYF
TRBJ1-1 TRBV28 CASSLGQKAFF
TRBJ2-4 TRBV6-5 CASSTMTGYGIQYF
TRBJ1-5 TRBV27 CASSGDRDRPQHF
TRBJ1-2 TRBV28 CASSKTAPANYGYTF
TRBJ2-1 TRBV18 CASFSGTSAPNEQFF
TRBJ1-2 TRBV5-1 CASSLDAGKYGYTF
TRBJ2-1 TRBV19 CASQLAGGPNEQFF
TRBJ1-2 TRBV19 CASSHPGQATNYGYTF
TRBJ1-5 TRBV16 CASSPTGDNQHF
TRBJ2-1 TRBV18 CASSRLGGSDEQFF
TRBJ2-7 TRBV5-1 CASRPGLAGTYEQYF
TRBJ1-3 TRBV6-5 CASSYTLRSSGNTIYF
TRBJ2-1 TRBV21-1 CASSKRLAGDQKGNEQFF
TRBJ1-4 TRBV9 CASSAQTLATNEKLFF
TRBJ2-7 TRBV11-2 CASSLDRGQYEQYF
TRBJ1-5 TRBV19 CASTGGTGAGQPQHF
TRBJ2-3 TRBV18 CASSPGTSGDTQYF
TRBJ2-1 TRBV11-3 CASSPVNQDFGEQFF
TRBJ1-1 TRBV14 CASSQRRGSMNTEAFF